These T cell receptor beta chains were read from a single sample in a study of T cell responses to AZD1222 COVID-19 vaccine. Only in-frame clones appear in the TCRdb table, and some are missing; sequencing was by immunoSEQ multiplex PCR. The sample carries 90,000 to 150,000 clones, approximately 90% recorded once. This specimen consisted of peripheral blood, obtained on day 0 of AZD1222 vaccination. The receptor set was obtained from an adult in good health. CDR3s include the opening cysteine and the closing phenylalanine or tryptophan. Fields, in order: CDR3 DNA, CDR3 protein, V gene, J gene, clone size, D gene. The D gene is left open where the match is weak. Clone sizes are given selectively: once, few, many, or a class where the clone is expanded.

TGTGCCAGCAGCGGCGCAGGAACCGGGGAGCTGTTTTTT,CASSGAGTGELFF,TRBV11-3,TRBJ2-2,.,.
TGTGCCAGCAGCTTATCACCGGACAGGGGCGTGGGATACTACTATGGCTACACCTTC,CASSLSPDRGVGYYYGYTF,TRBV5-4,TRBJ1-2,.,TRBD1
TGTGCCAGCAGCTTGGGACAGGCGAACACTGAAGCTTTCTTT,CASSLGQANTEAFF,TRBV7-3,TRBJ1-1,.,TRBD1
TGTGCCAGCAGCCTCGGGACGGCTTCCTACGAGCAGTACTTC,CASSLGTASYEQYF,TRBV7-8,TRBJ2-7,.,.
TGTGCCTGGAGCACCGGGACTCAAAATCAGCCCCAGCATTTT,CAWSTGTQNQPQHF,TRBV30,TRBJ1-5,.,.
TGTGCCAGCAGCCCCCCCGGACAGGAGGGCTATGGCTACACCTTC,CASSPPGQEGYGYTF,TRBV7-2,TRBJ1-2,.,TRBD1
TGTGCCAGCAGCCCAAGGACAGGGGGTGCCTACGAGCAGTACTTC,CASSPRTGGAYEQYF,TRBV7-2,TRBJ2-7,.,TRBD1
TGTGCCAGCAGCTTATACGGCGGGGGAACGCAGTATTTT,CASSLYGGGTQYF,TRBV7-2,TRBJ2-3,.,TRBD2
TGTGCCAGCAGCGTAGCTACTGAGGGGAGGGATACGCAGTATTTT,CASSVATEGRDTQYF,TRBV9,TRBJ2-3,.,.
TGCGCCAGCAGCCAAGATCCTAGAGAGGCAGGGAGTTATGGCTACACCTTC,CASSQDPREAGSYGYTF,TRBV4-1,TRBJ1-2,.,.
TGTGCCAGCAGCTTAGGCAGTCATAATTCACCCCTCCACTTT,CASSLGSHNSPLHF,TRBV11-2,TRBJ1-6,once,.
TGTGCCAGCAGTGAATCAGGGGGTATGGGAGTAAAACTGTTTTTT,CASSESGGMGVKLFF,TRBV2,TRBJ1-4,.,TRBD1
TGTGTCAGCTCACCGGAGCCCGTAAAAAGGGAGCAGTTCTTC,CVSSPEPVKREQFF,TRBV18,TRBJ2-1,.,.
TGTGCCAGCAGTGCGCAGGAGGAGGGGGACACCGGGGAGCTGTTTTTT,CASSAQEEGDTGELFF,TRBV6-4,TRBJ2-2,.,.
TGTGCCTGGAGTGTGCGTTCGGGGGGCTCAGATACGCAGTATTTT,CAWSVRSGGSDTQYF,TRBV30,TRBJ2-3,.,.
TGTGCCTGGGGGGCCCGGGGCGAGCAGTACTTC,CAWGARGEQYF,TRBV30,TRBJ2-7,.,.
TGCGCCAGCAGCTCAGTGGGACAGGGAACCTACGAGCAGTACTTC,CASSSVGQGTYEQYF,TRBV5-1,TRBJ2-7,.,TRBD1
TGTGCCAGCTCACCACTCCCGTCGACAGGGGACTTCTCTGGAAACACCATATATTTT,CASSPLPSTGDFSGNTIYF,TRBV18,TRBJ1-3,.,TRBD1
TGTGCCAGCAGCTCCAGCGGGGGGCCCACCGGGGAGCTGTTTTTT,CASSSSGGPTGELFF,TRBV7-2,TRBJ2-2,.,TRBD2
TGTGCCTGGAGCGGCGCGGGGTGGGGAAATCAGCCCCAGCATTTT,CAWSGAGWGNQPQHF,TRBV30,TRBJ1-5,few,.
TGTGCCAGCAGTTACTATGGAAGGCAGAACTATGGCTACACCTTC,CASSYYGRQNYGYTF,TRBV6-5,TRBJ1-2,.,.
TGTGCCAGCACCTTGAAAGGACAGGCTTATCAGCCCCAGCATTTT,CASTLKGQAYQPQHF,TRBV5-8,TRBJ1-5,.,TRBD1
TGCGCCAGCAGCTTGGGAACAGGGATTCCCTCTAATGAAAAACTGTTTTTT,CASSLGTGIPSNEKLFF,TRBV5-1,TRBJ1-4,.,.